The rows below give T cell receptor beta chains drawn from one sample of a study of human versus mouse CDR3 diversity and MHC coevolution. Sequencing was performed with immunoSEQ multiplex PCR; in TCRdb, only in-frame clones are kept and a portion is missing. The table records fewer than 100,000 clones, 93% of them present only once. Sequencing input: naive CD4+ T cells from blood. The receptor source for this set is a person between 30 and 69 years old in good health. Both conserved end residues are part of each CDR3. Rows give clone size only sometimes, using once, few, many, or a class for an expanded clone.

>TRBV7-9|.
CASSLGPGTDTQYF
>TRBV7-2|.
CASSLKRGETQYF
>TRBV5-4|.
CASSLRGSGANVLTF
>TRBV12-5|once
CASGLTYPGLDNEQFF
>TRBV5-4|.
CASSRGQGSNQPQHF
>TRBV18|.
CASSPGQVLALRDYGYTF
>TRBV14|.
CASSQGGIGYTF
>TRBV5-1|.
CASSRDRPTYEQYF
>TRBV7-2|.
CASSPGTRQETQYF
>TRBV7-6|.
CASSLDQGASYEQYF
>TRBV29-1|once
CSGEGGSQETQYF
>TRBV7-6|.
CASSLESGLNSPLHF
>TRBV9|.
CASSETVNTGELFF
>TRBV7-2|.
CASSPTPGWNEQFF
>TRBV10-3|.
CAISESGGDSYEQYF
>TRBV6-1|once
CASSVTGRDGPGGNEQFF
>TRBV5-5|.
CASSPLDWSGPQHF
>TRBV19|.
CASSRDRGTNTDTQYF
>TRBV14|.
CASSQDWTGDNSPLHF
>TRBV13|.
CASSLPGVGYEQYF
>TRBV7-6|.
CASSPMTLNTEAFF
>TRBV6-1|.
CASRTGASGNTIYF
>TRBV6-1|.
CASMSGNEQFF
>TRBV9|once
CASSVVPSGSGSAQYF
>TRBV7-2|.
CASSSGQGSRAEAFF
>TRBV28|.
CASSMRQGWSDEQFF
>TRBV15|.
CATSRDPGAPYEQYF
>TRBV30|.
CAWTNRADSEAFF
>TRBV2|.
CASSGTAYEQYF
>TRBV9|.
CASSLGGGASHGYTF
>TRBV6-6|.
CASSQPGGNTEAFF
>TRBV7-2|once
CASSLETGGYEQYF
>TRBV9|.
CASSPGLVAVTDTQYF
>TRBV4-3|once
CASSRTSGTDTQYF
>TRBV6-5|once
CASTPLGVHTEAFF
>TRBV30|.
CAWRDGAGELFF
>TRBV28|.
CASSLRLGSRTGNTIYF
>TRBV7-2|once
CASSPEGTGYGYTF
>TRBV5-6|.
CASSFNPTGQTEKLFF
>TRBV19|few
CASSIGQTNEQYF
>TRBV6-6|once
CASSLPGQGNQPQHF
>TRBV7-2|.
CASSPLGGGGYEQYF
>TRBV7-9|.
CASSPGGFGEKLFF
>TRBV21-1|.
CASRGTGENMNTEAFF
>TRBV27|.
CASTLGVGTYNSPLHF
>TRBV7-2|.
CASSLDPVREQYF
>TRBV7-3|.
CASSSQGYEQYF
>TRBV7-8|.
CASSLVGGSGRTGELFF
>TRBV18|.
CASSPPSGSPPEAFF
>TRBV30|once
CAWRTGLRGELFF
>TRBV11-1|.
CASSLAPNYYNEQFF
>TRBV7-9|.
CASSLWGRSSYEQYF
>TRBV14|.
CATSAGGRQPQHF
>TRBV5-1|once
CASSLAGQSNSPLHF